These 5 T cell receptor beta chains came from one sample sequenced in a study of T-cell memory formation after mild COVID-19. TCRdb used MiXCR to reprocess the 5' RACE reads, holding one entry per CDR3 protein. Of fewer than 400,000 distinct CDR3 sequences listed, 10% to 15% are singletons. The source material was PBMCs or a T cell subset sorted from them (not recorded which). The receptors originated from a man between 18 and 35 years old who had mild COVID-19 (a few samples of this study predate the infection). Cell type and time point are not known.

The chain uses TRBV11-2 and TRBJ1-2; D is ambiguous. CDR1 is SGHAT, CDR2 FQNNGV, per germline. The V end was cut by 5 bases, the J end by 0 bases, with 13 bases between. CDR3 length equals 15 residues. CDR3 loop: CASSPLAGSNYGYTF. For the CDR3, the DNA is TGTGCCAGCAGCCCACTCGCGGGGTCTAACTATGGCTACACCTTC. The variable domain in full, completed from reference TRBV11-2 and TRBJ1-2, reads EAGVAQSPRYKIIEKRQSVAFWCNPISGHATLYWYQQILGQGPKLLIQFQNNGVVDDSQLPKDRFSAERLKGVDSTLKIQPAKLEDSAVYLCASSPLAGSNYGYTFGSGTRLTVV.

The chain joins TRBV27 to TRBJ2-7, with a weak D call TRBD1 (5 bases). The V end lost 5 bases, the J end lost 3 bases, and 17 bases lay between the germline ends. The CDR3 contains 15 residues. The germline V gene encodes CDR1 MNHEY and CDR2 SMNVEV (reference sequence). This CDR3 reads CASSPRRQPYYEQYF. As DNA, the CDR3 is TGTGCCAGCAGTCCGCGTAGACAGCCATACTACGAGCAGTACTTC.

V is TRBV9 and J is TRBJ2-1; TRBD2 might be the D (5 bases). The ends were cut back, 5 bases at V and 0 bases at J, with 12 bases in the middle. The CDR3 has 15 residues. Germline lookup yields CDR1 SGDLS and CDR2 YYNGEE. This chain's CDR3 is CASSRSEGSYNEQFF. The CDR3 DNA sequence: TGTGCCAGCAGTCGCTCTGAGGGCTCCTACAATGAGCAGTTCTTC.

This clonotype appeared many times. V and J are TRBV20-1 and TRBJ2-7; 10 nucleotides agree with TRBD1. V gave up 1 base and J gave up 4 bases; unmatched junction bases: 4. Germline lookup yields CDR1 DFQATT and CDR2 SNEGSKA (reference sequence). This CDR3 contains 14 residues. The CDR3 DNA follows: TGCAGTGCTAGAGGGACAGGGGGGGATTACGAGCAGTACGTC. It specifies CSARGTGGDYEQYV.

This clonotype showed up many times. The rearrangement uses TRBV7-6 and TRBJ2-2, with D unclear. CDR3 size: 15 residues. Trimming left V 5 bases short and J 4 bases short, with 14 bases between. CDR1 is SGHVS, CDR2 FNYEAQ, per germline. This chain's CDR3 is CASSPRPGPTGELFF. The DNA for the CDR3 is TGTGCCAGCAGCCCCAGACCGGGTCCCACCGGGGAGCTGTTTTTT.